These T cell receptor beta chains were read from a single sample in a study of response to subunit inactivated influenza vaccine. One entry per CDR3 protein, called by TCRdb with MiXCR from the RT-PCR reads. The sample records roughly 570,000 distinct CDR3 sequences, 12% to 15% being singletons. The starting material was PBMCs from blood, obtained about 12 days after vaccination. The receptor set was obtained from a man aged 50 to 59 who received an inactivated influenza vaccine. Each CDR3 is given with its conserved first and last residue. The D gene is left open where the match is weak. Not all rows give a size; the values are once, few, many and, for expanded clones, a class.

TRBV7-2	many	TRBJ2-7	NA	CASSLGTRYEQYF	TGTGCCAGCAGCTTGGGGACTCGCTACGAGCAGTACTTC
TRBV29-1	NA	TRBJ2-7	NA	CSAGVTYEQYF	TGCAGCGCTGGGGTCACCTACGAGCAGTACTTC
TRBV10-3	NA	TRBJ2-3	NA	CAISESNSGEDTQYF	TGTGCCATCAGTGAGTCGAATTCCGGGGAAGATACGCAGTATTTT
TRBV7-8	few	TRBJ2-2	TRBD1	CASSPGDRPGELFF	TGTGCCAGCAGCCCGGGGGACAGGCCCGGGGAGCTGTTTTTT
TRBV5-1	NA	TRBJ1-4	TRBD1	CASRLTGQNEKLFF	TGCGCCAGCAGATTGACAGGGCAGAACGAAAAACTGTTTTTT
TRBV20-1	few	TRBJ2-2	NA	CSAKTGGANTGELFF	TGCAGTGCGAAGACGGGGGGCGCGAACACCGGGGAGCTGTTTTTT
TRBV7-9	NA	TRBJ2-7	NA	CASSFQTHYEQYF	TGTGCCAGCAGCTTCCAGACCCACTACGAGCAGTACTTC
TRBV5-1	NA	TRBJ2-1	NA	CASSLGGEREQFF	TGCGCCAGCAGCTTGGGGGGGGAGCGGGAGCAGTTCTTC
TRBV14	many	TRBJ1-1	NA	CASSKGPKAFF	TGTGCCAGCAGCAAGGGACCGAAAGCTTTCTTT
TRBV6-5	few	TRBJ2-3	NA	CASSLGGTSGTQYF	TGTGCCAGCAGTTTAGGGGGGACTTCGGGTACGCAGTATTTT
TRBV3-1	few	TRBJ2-6	NA	CASSPVVYGANVLTF	TGTGCCAGCAGCCCGGTGGTCTATGGGGCCAACGTCCTGACTTTC
TRBV12-3/TRBV12-4	few	TRBJ2-1	TRBD2	CATSSGAPYNEQFF	TGTGCCACCTCGAGCGGGGCCCCCTACAATGAGCAGTTCTTC
TRBV6-1	few	TRBJ1-2	NA	CASSEALGRPGGYTF	TGTGCCAGCAGTGAAGCGCTAGGTCGCCCCGGGGGCTACACCTTC
TRBV3-1	NA	TRBJ2-7	NA	CASSRTRDNYEQYF	TGTGCCAGCAGCCGCACCAGGGACAACTACGAGCAGTACTTC
TRBV12-3/TRBV12-4	NA	TRBJ2-2	NA	CASSQEGTNTGELFF	TGTGCCAGCAGTCAGGAGGGGACGAACACCGGGGAGCTGTTTTTT
TRBV6-2/TRBV6-3	few	TRBJ2-6	NA	CASSSALGESGANVLTF	TGTGCCAGCAGTTCCGCCCTCGGGGAATCTGGGGCCAACGTCCTGACTTTC
TRBV6-2/TRBV6-3	NA	TRBJ2-7	NA	CASSFTLWTGEQYF	TGTGCCAGCAGTTTCACGCTATGGACGGGAGAGCAGTACTTC
TRBV24-1	NA	TRBJ2-1	NA	CATSDGSRLGYNEQFF	TGTGCCACCAGTGATGGGAGTAGGCTCGGCTACAATGAGCAGTTCTTC
TRBV10-3	few	TRBJ2-7	TRBD1	CAISGALQGPSYEQYF	TGTGCCATCAGTGGGGCCTTACAGGGGCCGTCCTACGAGCAGTACTTC
TRBV6-2/TRBV6-3	few	TRBJ2-7	TRBD2	CASNRDYLYEQYF	TGTGCCAGCAACCGGGACTATCTCTACGAGCAGTACTTC
TRBV20-1	few	TRBJ2-7	TRBD2	CSAMGEREGYEQYF	TGCAGTGCTATGGGAGAGCGGGAGGGGTACGAGCAGTACTTC
TRBV6-6	many	TRBJ2-7	TRBD1	CASSYQGAYEQYF	TGTGCCAGCAGTTATCAGGGGGCCTACGAGCAGTACTTC
TRBV11-2	few	TRBJ2-5	NA	CASSSGVRSPETQYF	TGTGCCAGCAGCTCGGGGGTTCGCTCCCCGGAGACCCAGTACTTC
TRBV5-1	many	TRBJ2-7	TRBD2	CASSWTSGTYEQYF	TGCGCCAGCAGCTGGACTAGCGGTACCTACGAGCAGTACTTC
TRBV29-1	NA	TRBJ1-6	NA	CSARTWGNSPLHF	TGCAGCGCAAGAACTTGGGGTAATTCACCCCTCCACTTT
TRBV20-1	NA	TRBJ1-1	NA	CSALIPGMDTEAFF	TGCAGTGCTCTTATTCCTGGGATGGACACTGAAGCTTTCTTT
TRBV6-2/TRBV6-3	few	TRBJ2-6	TRBD1	CASSRVPGQGPSSGANVLTF	TGTGCCAGCAGCCGAGTCCCGGGACAGGGGCCGAGCTCTGGGGCCAACGTCCTGACTTTC
TRBV7-2	NA	TRBJ1-5	NA	CASRLPPGGPQHF	TGTGCCAGCAGATTACCTCCCGGGGGGCCCCAGCATTTT
TRBV28	NA	TRBJ1-6	NA	CASREYRDSPLHF	TGTGCCAGCAGGGAATACAGGGATTCACCCCTCCACTTT
TRBV5-1	few	TRBJ1-1	NA	CASRFRAQNTEAFF	TGCGCCAGCAGATTCAGGGCACAGAACACTGAAGCTTTCTTT
TRBV6-1	NA	TRBJ2-2	NA	CASSRGSPPGELFF	TGTGCCAGCAGTCGCGGCTCACCTCCCGGGGAGCTGTTTTTT
TRBV18	NA	TRBJ2-3	NA	CASSPPGGSSTDTQYF	TGTGCCAGCTCACCACCGGGGGGTAGTAGCACAGATACGCAGTATTTT
TRBV10-1	few	TRBJ2-3	NA	CASSENQAIDTQYF	TGCGCCAGCAGTGAGAACCAGGCAATAGATACGCAGTATTTT
TRBV27	NA	TRBJ2-5	TRBD2	CASSATSGRQETQYF	TGTGCCAGCAGTGCTACTAGCGGACGCCAAGAGACCCAGTACTTC
TRBV12-3/TRBV12-4	NA	TRBJ2-1	TRBD2	CASWTPSGGAYNEQFF	TGTGCCAGCTGGACCCCAAGCGGGGGGGCCTACAATGAGCAGTTCTTC
TRBV7-9	many	TRBJ2-7	NA	CASSGDRYPYEQYF	TGTGCCAGCAGCGGCGACAGGTATCCCTACGAGCAGTACTTC
TRBV7-3	NA	TRBJ1-2	TRBD1	CASSSGQGGRNGYTF	TGTGCCAGCAGCTCAGGACAGGGGGGGCGTAATGGCTACACCTTC
TRBV9	NA	TRBJ2-1	TRBD2	CASSVTLAGAYNEQFF	TGTGCCAGCAGCGTCACCCTAGCGGGAGCCTACAATGAGCAGTTCTTC
TRBV18	NA	TRBJ2-3	NA	CASSPPAGSDTQYF	TGTGCCAGCTCACCACCGGCAGGGTCCGATACGCAGTATTTT
TRBV12-3/TRBV12-4	many	TRBJ2-3	NA	CASRKGGGDTQYF	TGTGCCAGCAGGAAGGGGGGGGGAGATACGCAGTATTTT